The entry below describes one TCR beta chain. This entry belongs to a study of blood T cell repertoires in COVID-19. Study context: COVID-19 samples collected from the United States, Italy and Spain covered acute and convalescent phases. In each case, the material was cDNA or gDNA derived from T cells, B-cell-depleted T cells, or PBMCs.

As processed by the authors: Reference gene primer amplification in the assay estimated nucleated cell counts. Sequencing was performed with immunoSEQ multiplex PCR; in TCRdb, only in-frame clones are kept and a portion is missing. That table furnishes V, J and clone size, whereas the DNA furnished D and trimming. The table has under 450,000 clones, approximately 80% seen once; the top ten hold about 1%. CDR1 is MDHEN and CDR2 is SYDVKM in the germline V gene. The CDR3 covers 15 residues. The junction had 3 bases not matched to a gene; V was cut back by 1 base and J by 7 bases. This TCR derives from a human donor with acute or convalescent COVID-19. The donor label of this sample is uncertain. The chain recombines TRBV28 with TRBJ2-3, with 12 bases identical to TRBD2. Sequencing was performed on peripheral blood. The CDR3 DNA reads TGTGCCAGCAGTTTATCTAGCGGGGGGGGTAATACGCAGTATTTT. Its protein is CASSLSSGGGNTQYF. Filled out from reference TRBV28 and TRBJ2-3, the complete variable domain reads DVKVTQSSRYLVKRTGEKVFLECVQDMDHENMFWYRQDPGLGLRLIYFSYDVKMKEKGDIPEGYSVSREKKERFSLILESASTNQTSMYLCASSLSSGGGNTQYFGPGTRLTVL.